This entry features one T cell receptor beta chain sequence. Its specificity is not known. The CDR3 loop spans 15 amino acids. V gave up 6 bases and J gave up 3 bases, with 16 bases separating them. CDR1 and CDR2 from the germline V gene are MNHNY and SVGAGI (reference sequence). Data came from immunoSEQ multiplex PCR; TCRdb stores just in-frame clones and leaves some out. Of about 160,000 clones listed, about 95% are singletons. Separate from the approximately 730-subject first cohort, the approximately 120-subject validation cohort was the one that the donors belonged to. This entry belongs to a study of cytomegalovirus exposure and HLA in healthy donors. Study information: It was reported in a later analysis that the same platform had been used for the 120 validation repertoires as for the roughly 670 first-cohort repertoires.

Study-level results: Altogether, 164 TCR beta chains were recorded as cytomegalovirus-associated. In a later analysis, first-cohort TCR clusters were found to tend to co-occur in the 120 validation repertoires.

V and J are TRBV6-6 and TRBJ2-3, with D tentatively TRBD2 (6 bases). The material sequenced was PBMCs. The receptor was derived from a woman aged 18-29 years in good health and CMV-seronegative. This CDR3 is CASRFQAGQTDTQYF. For the CDR3, the DNA is TGTGCCAGCAGATTTCAAGCGGGCCAAACAGATACGCAGTATTTT.